One and the same sample provided the 27 T cell receptor beta chains below, sequenced in a study of shared clonotypes between healthy human individuals. TCRdb keeps only in-frame clones here, not all; method: immunoSEQ multiplex PCR. The sample includes around 2.1 million clones, 85% to 95% of them seen just once. Naive CD8 cells lacked CD45RO, underwent positive selection for CCR7 and left out terminally differentiated effector memory CD45RA+ cells. The specimen was naive CD8+ T cells from PBMCs. The receptors were sampled from a man between 18 and 29 years old in good health. Some clones in this sample may be carry-over from other donors' samples.

The gene calls are TRBV4-3 and TRBJ2-7; 12 bases match TRBD2. Germline V CDR1 and CDR2: LGHNA, YSLEER. J was trimmed by 2 bases and V by 2 bases; bases with no gene match: 10. The CDR3 runs 18 residues. CDR3 nucleotide sequence: TGCGCCAGCAGCCAAACTCGACTAGCGGGAGAGGGGCCCTACGAGCAGTACTTC. Its protein product is CASSQTRLAGEGPYEQYF.

In DNA, the CDR3 is TGTGCCAGCAGCTTGGCTAGGGTGCAGGGCATTTTCTACGAGCAGTACTTC. Protein: CASSLARVQGIFYEQYF. This rearrangement joins TRBV5-4 to TRBJ2-7; maybe TRBD1 (5 bases). This CDR3 is 17 amino acids long. V gave up 0 bases and J gave up 3 bases, with 19 bases separating them. Looked up from germline, CDR1 is SGHNT and CDR2 is YYREEE (reference sequence).

The chain is built from TRBV5-1 and TRBJ1-2, with 8 bases aligning to TRBD1. CDR3 length equals 13 residues. The germline CDR1 and CDR2 sequences are SGHRS and YFSETQ. V gave up 1 base and J gave up 6 bases; unmatched junction bases: 2. CDR3 in amino acids: CASSLSGGDGYTF. The CDR3 DNA reads as TGCGCCAGCAGCTTGTCAGGGGGCGATGGCTACACCTTC.

This chain links TRBV7-9 with TRBJ2-7; possibly TRBD1 for D (5 bases). Germline assignment: CDR1 SEHNR and CDR2 FQNEAQ (reference sequence). The CDR3 is made up of 13 amino acids. Trimming removed 6 bases at V and 3 bases at J, with 12 bases between. The CDR3 protein is CASRKLRGYEQYF. As DNA, the CDR3 is TGTGCCAGCAGAAAATTAAGGGGCTACGAGCAGTACTTC.

The gene calls are TRBV28 and TRBJ2-7, with TRBD1 matching over 10 bases. This CDR3 contains 15 residues. The germline gives CDR1 MDHEN, CDR2 SYDVKM. V lost 3 bases to trimming and J lost 7 bases; unmatched junction nucleotides: 9. CDR3 DNA sequence: TGTGCCAGCAGTTTTCTAGGGACAGGGGAAGTAGAGCAGTACTTC. Its translation: CASSFLGTGEVEQYF.

Comments on this clone: Other DNA sequences within the sample encode an identical CDR3. The J gene is TRBJ1-1, the V gene TRBV30, with no clear D. CDR1 is GTSNPN and CDR2 is SVGIG in the germline V gene (reference sequence). The CDR3 consists of 11 residues. Trimming left V 3 bases short and J 5 bases short, with 7 bases between. The CDR3 DNA is TGTGCCTGGAGCCGACAAACTGAAGCTTTCTTT. Encoded protein: CAWSRQTEAFF.

The V and J genes are TRBV19 and TRBJ1-3, with no clear D. This CDR3 is 17 amino acids long. The V end was cut by 5 bases, the J end by 0 bases, with 17 bases between. CDR1 and CDR2 from the germline V gene are LNHDA and SQIVND (reference sequence). The CDR3 reads CASSWSARLSSGNTIYF. CDR3 in DNA: TGTGCCAGTAGTTGGTCCGCTCGGTTGTCCTCTGGAAACACCATATATTTT.

As regards this clone: The same CDR3 can be traced to other DNA sequences in this sample. The chain uses TRBV6-1 and TRBJ2-7, with 7 bases lining up with TRBD1. Germline V gene data show CDR1 as MNHNS and CDR2 as SASEGT. The CDR3 is 15 residues long. Unmatched junction bases numbered 5, after V lost 2 bases and J lost 1 base. The DNA for the CDR3 is TGTGCCAGCAGTGAACTAGACAGGGTTTCCTACGAGCAGTACTTC. Translation gives CASSELDRVSYEQYF.

V gene TRBV7-9 combines with J gene TRBJ2-5, with 9 nucleotides matching TRBD1. V lost 5 bases and J lost 4; bases outside the gene matches: 8. Germline values: CDR1 SEHNR, CDR2 FQNEAQ (reference sequence). The CDR3 contains 15 residues. CDR3 nucleotides: TGTGCCAGCAGCCCTGGACAGGGGCCTGGAGAGACCCAGTACTTC. This gives the protein CASSPGQGPGETQYF.

This clone was recorded only once. V usage is TRBV25-1 and J usage is TRBJ2-3, with D possibly being TRBD2 (7 bases). The germline gives CDR1 MGHDK, CDR2 SYGVNS. The CDR3 is made up of 14 amino acids. V lost 4 bases and J lost 6, with 14 bases in between. CDR3 protein: CASSASEGGDTQYF. The CDR3, as DNA: TGTGCCAGCAGTGCCTCGGAGGGGGGGGATACGCAGTATTTT.

The chain is built from TRBV6-5 and TRBJ2-1; 10 bases fit TRBD2. The CDR3 is 16 amino acids. Looked up from germline, CDR1 is MNHEY and CDR2 is SVGAGI. Trimming cost V 4 bases and J 9 bases; bases outside gene matches: 12. DNA of the CDR3: TGTGCCAGCAGTTTACGGACTAGCGGACCCTCTGGTGAGCAGTTCTTC. Translation: CASSLRTSGPSGEQFF.

The chain combines TRBV7-9 with TRBJ2-2, with a possible D match to TRBD1 (6 bases). V lost 11 bases and J 1 base, leaving 14 bases between the germline ends. The CDR3 has 14 amino acids. Germline CDR1 and CDR2: SEHNR and FQNEAQ (reference sequence). The CDR3 loop reads CASGQTLNTGELFF. The CDR3 region has the DNA TGTGCCTCCGGACAGACGCTGAACACCGGGGAGCTGTTTTTT.

This clone showed up just once. Different DNA sequences within this sample yield the same CDR3. The chain links TRBV27 to TRBJ2-7; D possibly corresponds to TRBD2 (6 bases). This CDR3 contains 12 residues. Per germline, CDR1 MNHEY and CDR2 SMNVEV (reference sequence). The germline V and J ends were trimmed by 1 base and 6 bases, with 7 bases remaining between them. The CDR3 protein is CASSLLGGEQYF. CDR3 in DNA: TGTGCCAGCAGTTTATTGGGGGGCGAGCAGTACTTC.

V gene TRBV7-8 combines with J gene TRBJ2-3; 12 bases line up with TRBD2. The junction had 13 bases not matched to a gene; V was cut back by 5 bases and J by 4 bases. Germline CDR1 reads SGHVS; CDR2 reads FQNEAQ. CDR3 size: 18 residues. The DNA of the CDR3 is TGTGCCAGCAGCCCGACGCGACTAGCGGGAGTCTACTCAGATACGCAGTATTTT. Residues: CASSPTRLAGVYSDTQYF.

The chain is built from TRBV6-1 and TRBJ2-1; 16 bases line up with TRBD2. V lost 6 bases, J lost 14 bases, and 10 bases stayed unmatched. Germline assignment: CDR1 MNHNS and CDR2 SASEGT. The CDR3 is made up of 15 amino acids. The CDR3: CASSYGTSGRATEFF. DNA for the CDR3: TGTGCCAGCAGCTATGGGACTAGCGGGAGGGCCACGGAGTTCTTC.

About this clone itself: Other nucleotide sequences in the sample specify the same CDR3. The chain couples TRBV30 to TRBJ1-6; D is unresolved. CDR1 and CDR2 (germline): GTSNPN, SVGIG (reference sequence). The ends were cut back, 0 bases at V and 7 bases at J, with 7 bases in the middle. The CDR3 is 13 amino acids. CDR3 sequence: CAWSVTANSPLHF. The CDR3 coding sequence is TGTGCCTGGAGTGTGACGGCAAATTCACCCCTCCACTTT. Filled out from reference TRBV30 and TRBJ1-6, the complete variable domain reads SQTIHQWPATLVQPVGSPLSLECTVEGTSNPNLYWYRQAAGRGLQLLFYSVGIGQISSEVPQNLSASRPQDRQFILSSKKLLLSDSGFYLCAWSVTANSPLHFGNGTRLTVT.

V usage is TRBV7-6 and J usage is TRBJ2-1; TRBD2 is a possible D gene (6 bases). The V end lost 3 bases, the J end lost 5 bases, and 11 bases lay between the germline ends. The CDR3 is 14 amino acids. Germline assignment: CDR1 SGHVS and CDR2 FNYEAQ. For the CDR3, the DNA is TGTGCCAGCAGCTTTCGTAGCGGCCACAATGAGCAGTTCTTC. It encodes CASSFRSGHNEQFF. Full variable domain (rest looked up from reference TRBV7-6 and TRBJ2-1): GAGVSQSPRYKVTKRGQDVALRCDPISGHVSLYWYRQALGQGPEFLTYFNYEAQQDKSGLPNDRFSAERPEGSISTLTIQRTEQRDSAMYRCASSFRSGHNEQFFGPGTRLTVL.

This rearrangement joins TRBV15 to TRBJ2-5, with D tentatively TRBD2 (6 bases). The CDR3 loop spans 14 amino acids. Germline V gene sequence: CDR1 LNHNV, CDR2 YYDKDF (reference sequence). V lost 1 base to trimming and J lost 4 bases, with 10 bases between them. CDR3 sequence reads: CATSRVRGGETQYF. The CDR3 DNA is TGTGCCACCAGCAGAGTACGGGGAGGAGAGACCCAGTACTTC.

The rearrangement links TRBV11-2 to TRBJ2-7; TRBD2 matches 11 bases. The germline V gene encodes CDR1 SGHAT and CDR2 FQNNGV. V shed 5 bases, J shed 3 bases, and the junction held 6 bases outside the gene matches. This CDR3 region has 15 residues. The CDR3 protein is CASSLTSGSFYEQYF. The CDR3 bases are TGTGCCAGCAGCCTTACTAGCGGGAGTTTCTACGAGCAGTACTTC. The variable domain in full, completed from reference TRBV11-2 and TRBJ2-7, reads EAGVAQSPRYKIIEKRQSVAFWCNPISGHATLYWYQQILGQGPKLLIQFQNNGVVDDSQLPKDRFSAERLKGVDSTLKIQPAKLEDSAVYLCASSLTSGSFYEQYFGPGTRLTVT.

The rearrangement uses TRBV29-1 and TRBJ1-1; 8 nucleotides align to TRBD1. Germline V gene sequence: CDR1 SQVTM, CDR2 ANQGSEA. V dropped 4 bases and J dropped 8; count of bases not matched to a gene: 6. The CDR3 is made up of 12 amino acids. The CDR3 nucleotides are TGCAGCGTTGTTGAATGGGACAGGGAAGCTTTCTTT. Protein: CSVVEWDREAFF.

Comments on this clone: This CDR3 is also generated by other DNA sequences in the sample. The gene calls are TRBV5-6 and TRBJ1-2; D is undetermined. From germline, CDR1 is SGHDT and CDR2 YYEEEE. This CDR3 contains 12 residues. Trimming pared 0 bases from V and 6 bases from J, leaving 6 bases between. The CDR3 DNA follows: TGTGCCAGCAGCTTGGGGGGTAATGGCTACACCTTC. The encoded protein is CASSLGGNGYTF.

The rearrangement links TRBV6-1 to TRBJ2-7; D could derive from TRBD1 or TRBD2 (5 bases each). The V gene's germline CDR1 is MNHNS and CDR2 SASEGT. V was pared by 2 bases and J by 2 bases, with 16 bases between. The CDR3 has 16 residues. In nucleotides, the CDR3 is TGTGCCAGCAGTGAATTGTGGGACCTATCCCCCTACGAGCAGTACTTC. Its protein is CASSELWDLSPYEQYF.

The gene calls are TRBV7-9 and TRBJ2-6, with D unresolved. Deletions cut 3 bases from V and 2 bases from J, with 11 bases between. The germline gives CDR1 SEHNR, CDR2 FQNEAQ (reference sequence). The CDR3 is made up of 16 amino acids. Here the CDR3 DNA reads TGTGCCAGCAGCTTCTCTGGTGAAACTGGGGCCAACGTCCTGACTTTC. Translated, it gives CASSFSGETGANVLTF. Complete variable domain (other parts from reference TRBV7-9 and TRBJ2-6): DTGVSQNPRHKITKRGQNVTFRCDPISEHNRLYWYRQTLGQGPEFLTYFQNEAQLEKSRLLSDRFSAERPKGSFSTLEIQRTEQGDSAMYLCASSFSGETGANVLTFGAGSRLTVL.

This chain uses TRBV27 with TRBJ1-1, with 8 bases identical to TRBD1. This CDR3 has 16 amino acids. J lost 1 base, V lost 3 bases, and 7 bases had no gene match. Germline CDR1 is MNHEY and CDR2 is SMNVEV (reference sequence). The CDR3 spells CASSFRDRTRNTEAFF. The CDR3 bases are TGTGCCAGCAGTTTTCGGGACAGGACGCGGAACACTGAAGCTTTCTTT.

The CDR3 is CASSHPPGAPNTGELFF. Here the CDR3 DNA reads TGTGCCAGCAGCCATCCCCCGGGCGCCCCGAACACCGGGGAGCTGTTTTTT. V usage is TRBV7-9 and J usage is TRBJ2-2; D is undetermined. Trimming shortened V by 5 bases and J by 0 bases, and 16 bases separated the two germline ends. Germline CDR1 is SEHNR and CDR2 is FQNEAQ (reference sequence). This CDR3 is 17 amino acids long.

The chain uses TRBV7-6 and TRBJ1-1; no definite D call. V shed 4 bases and J shed 4 bases, with 16 bases lying between them. Germline CDR1 is SGHVS and CDR2 is FNYEAQ. This CDR3 contains 15 residues. The CDR3 is CASSSEAGPSTEAFF. CDR3 coding DNA: TGTGCCAGCAGCTCGGAGGCCGGACCCAGCACTGAAGCTTTCTTT.

This clone appeared once. This chain uses TRBV6-5 with TRBJ2-7; 8 bases are a match to TRBD1. The CDR3 covers 15 residues. CDR1 is MNHEY, CDR2 SVGAGI, per germline. With 6 bases clipped from V and 5 bases from J, the junction kept 12 bases outside the gene matches. The CDR3 protein is CASSPSGQDDHEQYF. DNA for the CDR3: TGTGCCAGCAGCCCTTCGGGACAGGACGACCACGAGCAGTACTTC.